Listed here are 11 T cell receptor beta chains from one sample, sequenced in a study of PD-L1 blockade in urothelial cancer. Time point noted: pretreatment peripheral blood. The table came from immunoSEQ multiplex PCR; TCRdb's copy has only in-frame clones and leaves some out. The sample consists of some 71,000 clones, roughly 80% of them appearing once. This material consisted of PBMCs, taken around atezolizumab (anti-PD-L1) treatment. Receptors were obtained from a middle-aged man with urothelial cancer.

The chain uses TRBV6-4 and TRBJ2-1, with 7 bases fitting TRBD2. J was trimmed by 6 bases and V by 4 bases; bases with no gene match: 9. Germline loops: CDR1 MRHNA, CDR2 SNTAGT. This CDR3 is built from 15 residues. CDR3 region: CASSVRLAPGNEQFF. CDR3 DNA: TGTGCCAGCAGTGTGAGACTAGCTCCCGGCAATGAGCAGTTCTTC.

The J gene is TRBJ2-2, the V gene TRBV5-4, with 7 bases fitting TRBD2. This CDR3 has 17 amino acids. The V and J ends lost 0 bases and 0 bases, in that order; junction bases with no gene match: 5. Germline CDR1 reads SGHNT; CDR2 reads YYREEE (reference sequence). In DNA, the CDR3 is TGTGCCAGCAGCTTGGGGCGCGGGGGAGCGAACACCGGGGAGCTGTTTTTT. Amino acids: CASSLGRGGANTGELFF.

V gene TRBV5-1 combines with J gene TRBJ2-1, with TRBD2 matching 12 bases. The CDR3 sequence is 17 residues long. In germline, CDR1 is SGHRS, CDR2 YFSETQ. V lost 0 bases and J lost 8; bases outside the gene matches: 9. The CDR3 here is CASSLGLAGGEWHEQFF. The CDR3 region has the DNA TGCGCCAGCAGCTTGGGGCTAGCGGGAGGGGAATGGCATGAGCAGTTCTTC. Full variable domain (outside the CDR3, taken from reference TRBV5-1 and TRBJ2-1): KAGVTQTPRYLIKTRGQQVTLSCSPISGHRSVSWYQQTPGQGLQFLFEYFSETQRNKGNFPGRFSGRQFSNSRSEMNVSTLELGDSALYLCASSLGLAGGEWHEQFFGPGTRLTVL.

CDR3 nucleotides: TGTGCCAGCAGCCCGGACAGGGTGAATGGCTACACCTTC. Amino acids: CASSPDRVNGYTF. The chain couples TRBV27 to TRBJ1-2; 8 bases match TRBD1. The CDR3 length is 13 residues. V shed 6 bases and J 6 bases; nucleotides not matched to a gene: 6. The germline CDR1 and CDR2 sequences are MNHEY and SMNVEV (reference sequence).

The chain has TRBV9 and TRBJ2-1; maybe TRBD2 (5 bases). The CDR3 runs 16 residues. The ends were cut back, 0 bases at V and 4 bases at J, with 14 bases in the middle. The germline gives CDR1 SGDLS, CDR2 YYNGEE. The CDR3 bases are TGTGCCAGCAGCGTAGTTCGGTCGGGAATGTACAATGAGCAGTTCTTC. Translated, it gives CASSVVRSGMYNEQFF.

The rearrangement joins TRBV18 to TRBJ2-3, with TRBD2 identical over 14 bases. With 5 bases clipped from V and 0 bases from J, the junction kept 13 bases outside the gene matches. Per germline, CDR1 KGHSH and CDR2 LQKENI. The CDR3 extends over 20 amino acids. The CDR3 here is CASSILTSGRALVSTDTQYF. The CDR3 region has the DNA TGTGCCAGCTCAATCCTGACTAGCGGGAGGGCCCTCGTGAGCACAGATACGCAGTATTTT.

The chain combines TRBV7-6 with TRBJ2-7; a weak D match, TRBD2 (6 bases). Germline loops: CDR1 SGHVS, CDR2 FNYEAQ. The CDR3 length is 14 residues. V was pared by 5 bases and J by 4 bases, with 15 bases between. The CDR3 loop is CASSPRLVSYEQYF. CDR3 in DNA: TGTGCCAGCAGCCCAAGACTAGTATCTTACGAGCAGTACTTC.

This clone appeared a single time. The DNA of the CDR3 is TGTGCCAGCAGTCAGGGGACCGGCCAGGGTACGCAGTATTTT. Its translation is CASSQGTGQGTQYF. The chain links TRBV6-6 to TRBJ2-3; a weak D match, TRBD1 (6 bases). CDR3 length: 14 amino acids. V lost 5 bases and J lost 8, with 17 bases in between. CDR1 and CDR2 (germline): MNHNY, SVGAGI (reference sequence).

The chain combines TRBV4-2 with TRBJ2-3; possibly TRBD2 for D (6 bases). Germline V lookup: CDR1 LGHNA, CDR2 YNFKEQ. V lost 5 bases and J 3 bases, leaving 15 bases between the germline ends. The CDR3 is 15 amino acids. This chain's CDR3 is CASSDSPGVTDTQYF. In DNA, the CDR3 is TGTGCCAGCAGCGACAGCCCGGGAGTGACAGATACGCAGTATTTT.

The rearrangement joins TRBV28 to TRBJ2-1, with a weak D call TRBD1 (5 bases). CDR3 length: 11 amino acids. V lost 2 bases, J lost 15 bases, and 11 bases lay in between. Germline lookup yields CDR1 MDHEN and CDR2 SYDVKM. The CDR3 nucleotides are TGTGCCAGCAGTTTAAGTCGACAGCGGTTCTTC. It translates to CASSLSRQRFF.

This clone is a singleton in its sample. The rearrangement links TRBV7-2 to TRBJ2-3, with TRBD2 matching 14 bases. J lost 1 base, V lost 4 bases, and 4 bases had no gene match. This CDR3 is 17 amino acids long. The germline gives CDR1 SGHTA, CDR2 FQGNSA. CDR3 DNA: TGTGCCAGCAGCTCTGGACTAGCGGGAGGCCGCACAGATACGCAGTATTTT. This encodes CASSSGLAGGRTDTQYF. Variable domain in full (rest from reference TRBV7-2 and TRBJ2-3): GAGVSQSPSNKVTEKGKDVELRCDPISGHTALYWYRQSLGQGLEFLIYFQGNSAPDKSGLPSDRFSAERTGGSVSTLTIQRTQQEDSAVYLCASSSGLAGGRTDTQYFGPGTRLTVL.